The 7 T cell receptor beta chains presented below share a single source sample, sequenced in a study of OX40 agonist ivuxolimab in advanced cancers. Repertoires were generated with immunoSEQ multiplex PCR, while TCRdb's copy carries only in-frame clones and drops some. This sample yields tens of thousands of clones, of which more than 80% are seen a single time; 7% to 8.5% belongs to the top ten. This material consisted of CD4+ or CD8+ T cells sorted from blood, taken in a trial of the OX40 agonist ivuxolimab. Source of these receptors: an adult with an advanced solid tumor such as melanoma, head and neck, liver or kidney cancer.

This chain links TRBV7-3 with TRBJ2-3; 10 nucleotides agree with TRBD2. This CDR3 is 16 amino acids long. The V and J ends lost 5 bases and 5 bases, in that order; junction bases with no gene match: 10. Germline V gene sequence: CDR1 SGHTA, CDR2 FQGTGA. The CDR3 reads CASSPAGGPSIDTQYF. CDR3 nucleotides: TGTGCCAGCAGCCCAGCGGGAGGGCCATCAATAGATACGCAGTATTTT.

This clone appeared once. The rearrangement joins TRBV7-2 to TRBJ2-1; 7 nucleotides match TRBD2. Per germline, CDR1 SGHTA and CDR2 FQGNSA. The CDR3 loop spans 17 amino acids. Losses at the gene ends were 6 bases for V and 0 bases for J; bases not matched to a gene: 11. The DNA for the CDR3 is TGTGCCAGCAGTCCCCTGGGGGGGACCAGCTCCTACAATGAGCAGTTCTTC. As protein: CASSPLGGTSSYNEQFF.

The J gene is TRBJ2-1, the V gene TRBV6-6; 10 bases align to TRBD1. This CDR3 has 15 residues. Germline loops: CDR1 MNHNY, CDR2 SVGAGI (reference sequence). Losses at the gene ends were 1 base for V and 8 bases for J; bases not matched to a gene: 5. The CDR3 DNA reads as TGTGCCAGCAGTTACTTGACAGGGGGCGAGTATGAGCAGTTCTTC. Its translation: CASSYLTGGEYEQFF.

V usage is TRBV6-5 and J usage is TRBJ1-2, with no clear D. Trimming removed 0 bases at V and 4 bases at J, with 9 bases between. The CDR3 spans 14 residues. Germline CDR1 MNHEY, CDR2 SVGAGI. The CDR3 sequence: CASSYSPGFYGYTF. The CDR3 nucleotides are TGTGCCAGCAGTTACTCGCCGGGCTTCTATGGCTACACCTTC.

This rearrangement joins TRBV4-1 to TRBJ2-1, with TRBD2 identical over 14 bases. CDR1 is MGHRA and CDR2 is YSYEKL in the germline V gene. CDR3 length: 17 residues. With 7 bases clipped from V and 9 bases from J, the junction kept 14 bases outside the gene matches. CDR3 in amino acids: CASTQGGGLAGASEQFF. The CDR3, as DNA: TGCGCCAGCACCCAGGGGGGGGGACTAGCGGGAGCTAGTGAGCAGTTCTTC.

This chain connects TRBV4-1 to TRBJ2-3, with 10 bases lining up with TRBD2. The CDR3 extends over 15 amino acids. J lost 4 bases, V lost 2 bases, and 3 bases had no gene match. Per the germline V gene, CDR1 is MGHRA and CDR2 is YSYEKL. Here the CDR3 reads CASSQTSGNSDTQYF. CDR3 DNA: TGCGCCAGCAGCCAAACTAGCGGGAACTCAGATACGCAGTATTTT.

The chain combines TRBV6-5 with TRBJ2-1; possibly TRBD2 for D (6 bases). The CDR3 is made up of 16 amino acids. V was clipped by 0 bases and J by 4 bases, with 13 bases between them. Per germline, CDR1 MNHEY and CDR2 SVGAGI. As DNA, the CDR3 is TGTGCCAGCAGTTACTCGGTCCTAGCGCCTTACAATGAGCAGTTCTTC. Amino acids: CASSYSVLAPYNEQFF.